This TCR beta chain emerged from a study of shared clonotypes between healthy human individuals. Study overall: The study enrolled two women and a few men aged 18 to 49.

Genomic DNA of each subset was evenly split across several immunoSEQ plates. Generated by immunoSEQ multiplex PCR, the TCRdb table keeps only in-frame clones and is missing some. This repertoire shows around 2.3 million clones, roughly 95% found once; its top ten account for roughly 0.13%. This CDR3 has 14 amino acids. Per germline, CDR1 MNHNS and CDR2 SASEGT. The ends were cut back, 1 base at V and 5 bases at J, with 9 bases in the middle. CD45RA+ naive and CD45RA-negative memory subsets were separated from CD4+ cells. V is TRBV6-1 and J is TRBJ1-3, with a weak D call TRBD1 (6 bases). The sample comprised naive CD4+ T cells sorted from blood. Subset described: CD45RA+ positively selected. The receptor was isolated from a man between 18 and 29 years old in good health. CDR3 in amino acids: CASSEGGLRNTIYF. DNA of the CDR3: TGTGCCAGCAGTGAAGGGGGGCTCAGAAACACCATATATTTT.